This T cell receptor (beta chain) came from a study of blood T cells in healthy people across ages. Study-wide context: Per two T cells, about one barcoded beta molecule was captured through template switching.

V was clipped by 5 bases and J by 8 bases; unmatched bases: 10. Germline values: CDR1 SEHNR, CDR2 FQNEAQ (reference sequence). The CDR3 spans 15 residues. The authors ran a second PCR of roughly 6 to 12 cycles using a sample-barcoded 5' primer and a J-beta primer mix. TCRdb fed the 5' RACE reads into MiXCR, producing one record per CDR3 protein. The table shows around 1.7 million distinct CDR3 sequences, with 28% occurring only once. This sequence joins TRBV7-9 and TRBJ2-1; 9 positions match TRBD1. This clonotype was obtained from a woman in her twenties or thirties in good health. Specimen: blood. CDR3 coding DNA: TGTGCCAGCAGCCCCAGGGGGACAGGGAACGATGAGCAGTTCTTC. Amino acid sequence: CASSPRGTGNDEQFF. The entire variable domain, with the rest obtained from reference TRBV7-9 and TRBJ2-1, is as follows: DTGVSQNPRHKITKRGQNVTFRCDPISEHNRLYWYRQTLGQGPEFLTYFQNEAQLEKSRLLSDRFSAERPKGSFSTLEIQRTEQGDSAMYLCASSPRGTGNDEQFFGPGTRLTVL.